These 27 T cell receptor beta chains share one sample of origin, sequenced in a study of T cell responses to AZD1222 COVID-19 vaccine. Profiled with immunoSEQ multiplex PCR; TCRdb holds only in-frame clones, not every one. The sample has about 140,000 clones; 70% to 90% are singletons. The specimen comprised peripheral blood, sampled 28 days after the second dose of the MenACWY control vaccine. The receptors originated from an adult who received the MenACWY meningococcal vaccine as a control.

This clone has only one observation. The chain recombines TRBV7-2 with TRBJ1-6, with a tentative D call TRBD1 (5 bases). Per germline, CDR1 SGHTA and CDR2 FQGNSA. This CDR3 comprises 16 residues. Trimming pared 3 bases from V and 5 bases from J, leaving 14 bases between. This chain's CDR3 is CASSLVAGQNNSPLHF. CDR3 nucleotides: TGTGCCAGCAGCTTGGTGGCAGGGCAGAATAATTCACCCCTCCACTTT.

The chain is built from TRBV19 and TRBJ2-2, with TRBD2 identical over 7 bases. V was clipped by 3 bases and J by 0 bases; unmatched bases: 10. This CDR3 is built from 18 residues. Germline V CDR1 and CDR2: LNHDA, SQIVND (reference sequence). The chain's CDR3 is CASSIPGLAGSNTGELFF. CDR3 coding DNA: TGTGCCAGTAGTATTCCGGGGTTAGCGGGTTCGAACACCGGGGAGCTGTTTTTT.

The chain links TRBV4-3 to TRBJ1-2; D not certain. Trimming removed 0 bases from V and 2 bases from J, with 25 bases in between. The CDR3 contains 20 residues. Germline V gene data show CDR1 as LGHNA and CDR2 as YSLEER. In DNA, the CDR3 is TGCGCCAGCAGCCAAGATCGACCCCATCCCTTTTCATCTCCGAACTATGGCTACACCTTC. Residues: CASSQDRPHPFSSPNYGYTF.

This clone is a singleton in its sample. The chain has TRBV10-2 and TRBJ2-7; the match to TRBD1 covers 8 bases. Germline CDR1 is WSHSY and CDR2 is SAAADI. The CDR3 contains 14 residues. V trimming: 4 bases; J trimming: 0 bases; junction bases outside the gene matches: 2. In nucleotides, the CDR3 is TGCGCCAGCAGTGGGGACAGGTTCTCCTACGAGCAGTACTTC. Residues: CASSGDRFSYEQYF.

In DNA form, the CDR3 reads TGTGCCAGCAGTCGCTATCTGGGCTACACCTTC. Its translation: CASSRYLGYTF. The chain uses TRBV12-3 or TRBV12-4 and TRBJ1-2, with unresolved D. V gave up 5 bases and J gave up 8 bases, with 9 bases separating them. The CDR3 has 11 amino acids.

The V gene is TRBV7-3, the J gene TRBJ2-3; tentatively, D is TRBD2 (7 bases). Germline V CDR1 and CDR2: SGHTA, FQGTGA. This CDR3 region has 15 residues. The V and J ends lost 4 bases and 4 bases respectively, with 15 bases between them. The CDR3 region has the DNA TGTGCCAGCAGCTCCTTGGGGGGGCTGGCAGATACGCAGTATTTT. Amino acids: CASSSLGGLADTQYF.

This clone was detected once. The chain couples TRBV7-8 to TRBJ2-7; TRBD2 matches 7 bases. The CDR3 covers 15 residues. Germline CDR1 SGHVS, CDR2 FQNEAQ. Trimming cost V 5 bases and J 3 bases; bases outside gene matches: 10. The CDR3 reads CASSLWGGSLYEQYF. CDR3 in DNA: TGTGCCAGCAGCCTCTGGGGGGGGTCCCTCTACGAGCAGTACTTC.

The table lists this clone with a count of one. For the CDR3, the DNA is TGTGCCAGCAGTTCTAGGCCTCGGGACAGCAGCTCAGGGGCCAACGTCCTGACTTTC. Amino acid sequence: CASSSRPRDSSSGANVLTF. The chain joins TRBV5-5 to TRBJ2-6, with 7 bases fitting TRBD1. CDR3 length equals 19 residues. After removal of 5 bases from V and 4 bases from J, the junction contained 18 bases not matched to a gene. The germline V gene has CDR1 SGHKS and CDR2 YYEKEE (reference sequence). The full variable domain, in which reference TRBV5-5 and TRBJ2-6 provide the parts outside the CDR3, is DAGVTQSPTHLIKTRGQQVTLRCSPISGHKSVSWYQQVLGQGPQFIFQYYEKEERGRGNFPDRFSARQFPNYSSELNVNALLLGDSALYLCASSSRPRDSSSGANVLTFGAGSRLTVL.

J is TRBJ2-1 and V is TRBV19; tentative D call: TRBD2 (5 bases). With 4 bases removed from V and 6 bases from J, the gap between germline ends came to 16 bases. This CDR3 comprises 15 residues. Per germline, CDR1 LNHDA and CDR2 SQIVND (reference sequence). CDR3 DNA: TGTGCCAGTAGTACGCTGGTGAGGGCTGGCAATGAGCAGTTCTTC. It yields the protein CASSTLVRAGNEQFF.

This chain uses TRBV27 with TRBJ1-1; D is ambiguous. CDR1 is MNHEY, CDR2 SMNVEV, per germline (reference sequence). The CDR3 is 12 residues long. Trimming took off 10 bases at V and 4 bases at J, with 13 bases between the two ends. The CDR3 spells CATGRASTEAFF. As DNA, the CDR3 is TGTGCCACAGGACGGGCGAGCACTGAAGCTTTCTTT.

The V gene is TRBV5-1, the J gene TRBJ2-2; D perhaps matches TRBD1 (5 bases). V dropped 3 bases and J dropped 0 bases, with 9 bases sitting between them. Looked up from germline, CDR1 is SGHRS and CDR2 is YFSETQ. The CDR3 contains 15 residues. CDR3 sequence reads: CASSWQGPNTGELFF. DNA of the CDR3: TGCGCCAGCAGCTGGCAGGGCCCGAACACCGGGGAGCTGTTTTTT.

The J gene is TRBJ2-5, the V gene TRBV5-1; perhaps TRBD1 as D (6 bases). This CDR3 has 14 amino acids. V shed 0 bases and J shed 4 bases, with 10 bases lying between them. The V gene's germline CDR1 is SGHRS and CDR2 YFSETQ. CDR3: CASSLVLDRETQYF. For the CDR3, the DNA is TGCGCCAGCAGCTTGGTCCTGGACAGAGAGACCCAGTACTTC.

This clone was detected only once. J is TRBJ1-5 and V is TRBV5-4; tentative D call: TRBD1 (6 bases). Between the trimmed V and J ends, which lost 0 bases and 4 bases, there was a span of 8 bases. Germline V gene lookup returns CDR1 SGHNT and CDR2 YYREEE (reference sequence). The CDR3 is 14 amino acids. The CDR3 DNA is TGTGCCAGCAGCTTGGGGACAGTAAATCAGCCCCAGCATTTT. Translation: CASSLGTVNQPQHF.

The rearrangement uses TRBV18 and TRBJ2-7; 9 bases line up with TRBD1. Germline V CDR1 and CDR2: KGHSH, LQKENI. V trimming: 5 bases; J trimming: 3 bases; junction bases outside the gene matches: 5. The length of the CDR3 is 14 residues. CDR3 DNA: TGTGCCAGCTCAACGGGACAGGGCTACTACGAGCAGTACTTC. It yields the protein CASSTGQGYYEQYF.

Regarding this clone: This sample also contains other DNA sequences that code for the same CDR3. V gene TRBV18 combines with J gene TRBJ1-6; 9 nucleotides match TRBD1. With 3 bases clipped from V and 10 bases from J, the junction kept 4 bases outside the gene matches. Germline V gene sequence: CDR1 KGHSH, CDR2 LQKENI. The CDR3 extends over 14 amino acids. This chain's CDR3 is CASSPGQGVSPLHF. CDR3 nucleotide sequence: TGTGCCAGCTCACCGGGACAGGGAGTCTCACCCCTCCACTTT.

The V call is TRBV28, the J call TRBJ2-5, with D hard to call. Trimming pared 2 bases from V and 2 bases from J, leaving 9 bases between. CDR1 MDHEN and CDR2 SYDVKM come from the germline V gene. CDR3 length equals 14 residues. DNA for the CDR3: TGTGCCAGCAGTTTAGGTTTAGCTCAAGAGACCCAGTACTTC. Residues: CASSLGLAQETQYF.

This sequence joins TRBV4-3 and TRBJ1-2; D ambiguous. Germline loops: CDR1 LGHNA, CDR2 YSLEER. The CDR3 is 14 amino acids. V lost 0 bases and J lost 4, with 9 bases in between. The CDR3 loop is CASSQDPSAYGYTF. CDR3 DNA sequence: TGCGCCAGCAGCCAAGATCCCTCAGCCTATGGCTACACCTTC.

The V gene is TRBV5-5, the J gene TRBJ1-1, with TRBD1 matching 8 bases. The CDR3 has 15 amino acids. CDR1 and CDR2 (germline): SGHKS, YYEKEE (reference sequence). V lost 2 bases to trimming and J lost 2 bases; unmatched junction nucleotides: 5. CDR3: CASSFTGGVNTEAFF. In DNA form, the CDR3 reads TGTGCCAGCAGCTTTACAGGGGGTGTTAACACTGAAGCTTTCTTT.

This chain connects TRBV5-1 to TRBJ1-4; the D is unclear. V was shortened by 4 bases and J by 3 bases, with 13 bases between the two germline ends. This CDR3 is 15 amino acids long. Germline values: CDR1 SGHRS, CDR2 YFSETQ. CDR3 coding DNA: TGCGCCAGCAGCGACGACCGGTCCCCTAATGAAAAACTGTTTTTT. Translation gives CASSDDRSPNEKLFF. The full variable domain, in which reference TRBV5-1 and TRBJ1-4 provide the parts outside the CDR3, is KAGVTQTPRYLIKTRGQQVTLSCSPISGHRSVSWYQQTPGQGLQFLFEYFSETQRNKGNFPGRFSGRQFSNSRSEMNVSTLELGDSALYLCASSDDRSPNEKLFFGSGTQLSVL.

The genes are TRBV10-3 and TRBJ1-2; no clear D. Germline V gene sequence: CDR1 ENHRY, CDR2 SYGVKD. The germline V and J ends were trimmed by 5 bases and 4 bases, with 11 bases remaining between them. This CDR3 is 13 amino acids long. Here the CDR3 DNA reads TGTGCCATCAGTCCCAGTGTGGGCTATGGCTACACCTTC. As protein: CAISPSVGYGYTF.

The V call is TRBV7-2, the J call TRBJ2-3; 10 bases are a match to TRBD2. J was trimmed by 2 bases and V by 2 bases; bases with no gene match: 10. In germline, CDR1 is SGHTA, CDR2 FQGNSA. This CDR3 region has 18 residues. CDR3 in DNA: TGTGCCAGCAGCTTAATTTCGGGGAGCGGGAGGGTCACAGATACGCAGTATTTT. Translating it yields CASSLISGSGRVTDTQYF. The full variable domain, its missing parts supplied by reference TRBV7-2 and TRBJ2-3, is GAGVSQSPSNKVTEKGKDVELRCDPISGHTALYWYRQSLGQGLEFLIYFQGNSAPDKSGLPSDRFSAERTGGSVSTLTIQRTQQEDSAVYLCASSLISGSGRVTDTQYFGPGTRLTVL.

In its sample, this clone was seen a few times. This rearrangement joins TRBV14 to TRBJ1-6, with 7 bases identical to TRBD1. This CDR3 contains 16 residues. Per the germline V gene, CDR1 is SGHDN and CDR2 is FVKESK. V shed 0 bases, J shed 9 bases, and the junction held 8 bases outside the gene matches. CDR3 nucleotides: TGTGCCAGCAGCCAAGATCTTGGAGGGGGCCTTTCACCCCTCCACTTT. This codes for CASSQDLGGGLSPLHF. The full variable domain, completed using reference TRBV14 and TRBJ1-6, is EAGVTQFPSHSVIEKGQTVTLRCDPISGHDNLYWYRRVMGKEIKFLLHFVKESKQDESGMPNNRFLAERTGGTYSTLKVQPAELEDSGVYFCASSQDLGGGLSPLHFGNGTRLTVT.

This chain joins TRBV11-3 and TRBJ2-7; 7 positions agree with TRBD2. Per the germline V gene, CDR1 is SGHNT and CDR2 is YENEEA. This CDR3 contains 14 residues. The ends lost 2 bases at V and 3 bases at J; junction bases unmatched: 4. CDR3 amino acids: CASSLRGVNYEQYF. DNA for the CDR3: TGTGCCAGCAGCTTACGGGGGGTAAACTACGAGCAGTACTTC.

This clone occurred once. The chain's CDR3 is CASSQPPGQGGSTEAFF. In nucleotides, the CDR3 is TGTGCCAGCAGCCAACCTCCCGGACAGGGGGGGAGCACTGAAGCTTTCTTT. The gene calls are TRBV6-2 or TRBV6-3 and TRBJ1-1, with 10 bases aligning to TRBD1. The CDR3 has 17 amino acids. The ends lost 6 bases at V and 4 bases at J; junction bases unmatched: 14. In germline, CDR1 is MNHEY, CDR2 SVGEGT.

This clone was detected only a few times. The chain joins TRBV19 to TRBJ2-3, with TRBD1 matching 8 bases. The CDR3 has 14 residues. Germline-derived CDR1 and CDR2 are LNHDA and SQIVND (reference sequence). With V trimmed by 4 bases and J by 3 bases, 3 bases remained unmatched. The CDR3 nucleotides are TGTGCCAGTAGTAAGGGACAGGATACAGATACGCAGTATTTT. Amino acids: CASSKGQDTDTQYF. The whole variable domain, filled in from reference TRBV19 and TRBJ2-3, reads DGGITQSPKYLFRKEGQNVTLSCEQNLNHDAMYWYRQDPGQGLRLIYYSQIVNDFQKGDIAEGYSVSREKKESFPLTVTSAQKNPTAFYLCASSKGQDTDTQYFGPGTRLTVL.

The chain combines TRBV5-1 with TRBJ1-1, with no clear D. V was clipped by 0 bases and J by 5 bases, with 17 bases between them. The germline CDR1 and CDR2 sequences are SGHRS and YFSETQ. The CDR3 has 16 amino acids. CDR3 sequence reads: CASSLGQAIRATEAFF. The CDR3 DNA sequence: TGCGCCAGCAGCTTGGGGCAAGCTATACGTGCGACTGAAGCTTTCTTT. The whole variable domain, remainder taken from reference TRBV5-1 and TRBJ1-1, is KAGVTQTPRYLIKTRGQQVTLSCSPISGHRSVSWYQQTPGQGLQFLFEYFSETQRNKGNFPGRFSGRQFSNSRSEMNVSTLELGDSALYLCASSLGQAIRATEAFFGQGTRLTVV.

The chain links TRBV5-8 to TRBJ1-2; D ambiguous. Trimming left V 0 bases short and J 3 bases short, with 9 bases between. The CDR3 sequence is 14 residues long. Per the germline V gene, CDR1 is SGHTS and CDR2 is YDEGEE. CDR3 DNA sequence: TGTGCCAGCAGCTTGGCCCAGAGATACTATGGCTACACCTTC. Encoded protein: CASSLAQRYYGYTF.